The clone carrying this TCR beta chain occurred many times. Its target is unknown. TCRdb re-called the reads through MiXCR, storing one row per CDR3 protein. The repertoire holds about 6,500 distinct CDR3 sequences, with approximately 18% as singletons. These data come from a study of liver allograft versus peripheral blood T cells. In the study overall: Intrahepatic T cell receptor repertoires from transplanted livers were compared against repertoires in recipients' peripheral blood. Study-wide results and caveats: Liver allograft and peripheral blood T cell receptor repertoires reportedly differed.

CDR1 MNHEY and CDR2 SMNVEV come from the germline V gene (reference sequence). This CDR3 is 12 amino acids long. Trimming took 6 bases from V and 9 from J; bases not matched to a gene: 5. The V call is TRBV27, the J call TRBJ2-1, with TRBD1 matching over 7 bases. The receptor was derived from a human patient who had a liver transplant. The graft donor may have given rise to some T cells. The CDR3 spells CASRTGAGEQFF. CDR3 nucleotides: TGTGCCAGCAGAACAGGGGCAGGTGAGCAGTTCTTC.